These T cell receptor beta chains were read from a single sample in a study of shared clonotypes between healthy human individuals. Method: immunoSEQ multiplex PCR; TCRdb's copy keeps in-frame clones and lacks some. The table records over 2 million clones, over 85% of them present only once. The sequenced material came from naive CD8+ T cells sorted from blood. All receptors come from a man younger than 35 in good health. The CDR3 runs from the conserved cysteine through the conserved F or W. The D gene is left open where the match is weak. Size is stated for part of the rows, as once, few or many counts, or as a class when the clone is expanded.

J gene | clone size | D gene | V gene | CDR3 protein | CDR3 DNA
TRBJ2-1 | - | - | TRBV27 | CASSLSPGTLRNEQFF | TGTGCCAGCAGTTTATCGCCGGGGACTCTTAGGAATGAGCAGTTCTTC
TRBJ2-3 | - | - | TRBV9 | CASSPFTTDTQYF | TGTGCCAGCAGCCCCTTCACCACAGATACGCAGTATTTT
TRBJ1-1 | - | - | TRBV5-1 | CASSPPTGSEAFF | TGCGCCAGCAGCCCTCCGACCGGCTCCGAAGCTTTCTTT
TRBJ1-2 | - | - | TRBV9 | CASSEQDWYGYTF | TGTGCCAGCAGCGAACAGGACTGGTATGGCTACACCTTC
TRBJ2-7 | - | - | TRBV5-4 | CASSPIGPSYEQYF | TGTGCCAGCAGCCCGATCGGACCGTCCTACGAGCAGTACTTC
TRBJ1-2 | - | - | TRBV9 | CASSVSLTWQDLGYTF | TGTGCCAGCAGCGTAAGTCTAACGTGGCAGGACCTCGGCTACACCTTC
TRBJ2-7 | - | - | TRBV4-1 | CASSQGQPYEQYF | TGCGCCAGCAGCCAAGGGCAGCCCTACGAGCAGTACTTC
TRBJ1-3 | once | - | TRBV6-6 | CASSYTQGPGNTIYF | TGTGCCAGCAGTTACACACAGGGTCCCGGGAACACCATATATTTT
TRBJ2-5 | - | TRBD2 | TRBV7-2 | CASSLRGLAGPIETQYF | TGTGCCAGCAGCTTACGCGGGCTAGCGGGACCCATAGAGACCCAGTACTTC
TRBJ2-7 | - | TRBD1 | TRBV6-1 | CASRGDRNYEQYF | TGTGCCAGCAGGGGGGACAGAAATTACGAGCAGTACTTC
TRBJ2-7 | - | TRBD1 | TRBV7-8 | CASSLEGTDYYEQYF | TGTGCCAGCAGCTTAGAAGGGACAGATTACTACGAGCAGTACTTC
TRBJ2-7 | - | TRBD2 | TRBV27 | CASSSSIAGLYEQYF | TGTGCCAGCAGTTCCAGTATAGCGGGGTTGTACGAGCAGTACTTC
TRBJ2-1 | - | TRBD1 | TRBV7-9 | CASSLVLVTGPLDEQFF | TGTGCCAGCAGCTTAGTCTTAGTGACAGGGCCTCTGGATGAGCAGTTCTTC
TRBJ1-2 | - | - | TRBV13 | CATDSGTDGLNYGYTF | TGTGCCACCGACTCAGGTACGGACGGATTGAACTATGGCTACACCTTC
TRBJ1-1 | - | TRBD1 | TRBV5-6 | CASSFGTGLREAFF | TGTGCCAGCAGCTTCGGGACAGGTCTTAGAGAAGCTTTCTTT
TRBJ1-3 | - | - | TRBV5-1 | CASSPSTEGIGNTIYF | TGCGCCAGCAGCCCCTCGACAGAAGGCATTGGAAACACCATATATTTT
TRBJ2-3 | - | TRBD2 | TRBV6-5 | CASSYSSGGTDTQYF | TGTGCCAGCAGTTACTCTAGCGGGGGTACAGATACGCAGTATTTT
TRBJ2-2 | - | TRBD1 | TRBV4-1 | CASSQDPATGGTGELFF | TGCGCCAGCAGCCAAGATCCCGCGACAGGGGGCACCGGGGAGCTGTTTTTT
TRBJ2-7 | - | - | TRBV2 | CASSAYSYEQYF | TGTGCCAGCAGCGCTTACAGCTACGAGCAGTACTTC
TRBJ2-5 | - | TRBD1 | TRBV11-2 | CASSLGPGQGAETQYF | TGTGCCAGCAGCTTAGGCCCGGGACAGGGGGCAGAGACCCAGTACTTC
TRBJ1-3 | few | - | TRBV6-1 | CASSGGGLGNTIYF | TGTGCCAGCAGTGGTGGGGGACTCGGAAACACCATATATTTT
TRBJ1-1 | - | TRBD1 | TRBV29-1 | CSVGTGEGSVGAFF | TGCAGCGTGGGTACAGGGGAGGGGTCAGTAGGAGCTTTCTTT
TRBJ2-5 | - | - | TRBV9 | CASSAPSREETQYF | TGTGCCAGCAGCGCCCCCTCTCGGGAAGAGACCCAGTACTTC
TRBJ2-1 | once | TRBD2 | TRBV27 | CASNLGLAGTNEQFF | TGTGCCAGCAACCTGGGGCTAGCGGGGACCAATGAGCAGTTCTTC
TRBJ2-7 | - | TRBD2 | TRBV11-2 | CASSRRSGNHEQYF | TGTGCCAGCTCCCGGCGTAGCGGGAACCACGAGCAGTACTTC
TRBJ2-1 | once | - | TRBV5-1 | CASSPGIDNEQFF | TGCGCCAGCAGCCCGGGGATAGACAATGAGCAGTTCTTC
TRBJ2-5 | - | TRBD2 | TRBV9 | CASSVDLAGGETQYF | TGTGCCAGCAGCGTAGATCTAGCGGGGGGAGAGACCCAGTACTTC
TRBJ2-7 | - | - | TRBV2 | CASSLARDYEQYF | TGTGCCAGCAGTCTCGCCAGGGACTACGAGCAGTACTTC
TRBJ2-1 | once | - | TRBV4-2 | CASSQDFGLALYNEQFF | TGTGCCAGCAGCCAAGATTTCGGGCTAGCGCTATACAATGAGCAGTTCTTC
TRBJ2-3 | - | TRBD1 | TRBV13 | CASTLDRGFSADTQYF | TGTGCCAGCACCTTGGACAGGGGATTTTCCGCAGATACGCAGTATTTT